The 20 T cell receptor beta chains below come from one sample, sequenced in a study of blood T cell repertoires in COVID-19. Profiling relied on immunoSEQ multiplex PCR, and the TCRdb table lists in-frame clones only, not all of them. The sample lists around 130,000 clones, approximately 83% seen once, with roughly 9.7% in the top ten. The specimen sequenced was peripheral blood. The receptors stem from a man aged 40-55 years with active or convalescent COVID-19.

V usage is TRBV9 and J usage is TRBJ2-7; the D is unclear. Trimming cost V 4 bases and J 2 bases, with 13 bases left between them. The CDR3 extends over 14 amino acids. The germline gives CDR1 SGDLS, CDR2 YYNGEE. The CDR3 nucleotides are TGTGCCAGCAGCCCGAAGACAAACACCTACGAGCAGTACTTC. Residues: CASSPKTNTYEQYF. Full variable domain (missing parts from reference TRBV9 and TRBJ2-7): DSGVTQTPKHLITATGQRVTLRCSPRSGDLSVYWYQQSLDQGLQFLIQYYNGEERAKGNILERFSAQQFPDLHSELNLSSLELGDSALYFCASSPKTNTYEQYFGPGTRLTVT.

The genes are TRBV5-1 and TRBJ2-7, with TRBD1 as a possible D gene (6 bases). The V end lost 0 bases, the J end lost 6 bases, and 16 bases lay between the germline ends. This CDR3 is built from 15 residues. Germline loops: CDR1 SGHRS, CDR2 YFSETQ. As DNA, the CDR3 is TGCGCCAGCAGCTTGGCCGCAACTACAGGGAGCGAGCAGTACTTC. Protein: CASSLAATTGSEQYF.

This clone is a singleton in its sample. CDR3 amino acids: CASSSTGQVNYEQYF. The CDR3 bases are TGCGCCAGCAGCTCGACAGGGCAAGTTAACTACGAGCAGTACTTC. This rearrangement joins TRBV5-1 to TRBJ2-7; TRBD1 matches 7 bases. Germline V CDR1 and CDR2: SGHRS, YFSETQ. V trimming: 3 bases; J trimming: 3 bases; junction bases outside the gene matches: 9. The length of the CDR3 is 15 residues. Variable domain in full (rest from reference TRBV5-1 and TRBJ2-7): KAGVTQTPRYLIKTRGQQVTLSCSPISGHRSVSWYQQTPGQGLQFLFEYFSETQRNKGNFPGRFSGRQFSNSRSEMNVSTLELGDSALYLCASSSTGQVNYEQYFGPGTRLTVT.

The rearrangement uses TRBV7-6 and TRBJ2-7; D is possibly TRBD1 (6 bases). From germline, CDR1 is SGHVS and CDR2 FNYEAQ. The CDR3 sequence is 13 residues long. V was shortened by 2 bases and J by 5 bases, with 10 bases between the two germline ends. CDR3 sequence reads: CASSLTGTDEQYF. CDR3 DNA: TGTGCCAGCAGCTTAACAGGGACCGACGAGCAGTACTTC. The full variable domain, in which reference TRBV7-6 and TRBJ2-7 provide the parts outside the CDR3, is GAGVSQSPRYKVTKRGQDVALRCDPISGHVSLYWYRQALGQGPEFLTYFNYEAQQDKSGLPNDRFSAERPEGSISTLTIQRTEQRDSAMYRCASSLTGTDEQYFGPGTRLTVT.

The sample holds one count of this clone. The gene calls are TRBV4-3 and TRBJ2-3, with 11 bases aligning to TRBD2. The CDR3 has 19 residues. Looked up from germline, CDR1 is LGHNA and CDR2 is YSLEER. Trimming cost V 0 bases and J 4 bases; bases outside gene matches: 12. Here the CDR3 reads CASSQEASGGTYRADTQYF. CDR3 sequence (DNA): TGCGCCAGCAGCCAAGAAGCTAGCGGGGGGACTTATCGGGCAGATACGCAGTATTTT.

The rearrangement links TRBV20-1 to TRBJ1-3; D unclear. In germline, CDR1 is DFQATT, CDR2 SNEGSKA (reference sequence). CDR3 length: 15 amino acids. V lost 3 bases to trimming and J lost 0 bases, with 12 bases between them. CDR3 region: CSASSQALSGNTIYF. The DNA for the CDR3 is TGCAGTGCTAGTTCTCAGGCCCTCTCTGGAAACACCATATATTTT.

The gene calls are TRBV7-3 and TRBJ2-3; D not certain. Germline V gives CDR1 SGHTA, CDR2 FQGTGA. The CDR3 contains 14 residues. V lost 1 base and J lost 4, with 9 bases in between. CDR3 residues: CASSLRGNADTQYF. As DNA, the CDR3 is TGTGCCAGCAGCTTAAGAGGTAACGCAGATACGCAGTATTTT.

This clone was detected a few times. The CDR3 sequence: CAISDRNHNEQFF. The CDR3 DNA is TGTGCCATCTCGGACAGGAACCACAATGAGCAGTTCTTC. The V and J genes are TRBV2 and TRBJ2-1; TRBD1 matches at 7 bases. This CDR3 is built from 13 residues. From germline, CDR1 is SNHLY and CDR2 FYNNEI. Unmatched junction bases numbered 8, after V lost 10 bases and J lost 5 bases.

The chain employs TRBV6-1 and TRBJ2-5; 14 positions agree with TRBD2. CDR1 is MNHNS, CDR2 SASEGT, per germline. Trimming removed 3 bases from V and 4 bases from J; junction bases left unmatched: 1. The CDR3 runs 15 residues. CDR3 DNA sequence: TGTGCCAGCAGTGAGACTAGCGGGGGGGCAGAGACCCAGTACTTC. This sequence encodes CASSETSGGAETQYF.

J is TRBJ2-2 and V is TRBV5-1; TRBD2 might be the D (6 bases). Looked up from germline, CDR1 is SGHRS and CDR2 is YFSETQ. This CDR3 spans 14 amino acids. V was trimmed by 4 bases and J by 4 bases, leaving 11 bases between them. The CDR3, as DNA: TGCGCCAGCAGCCCCGGGGGACCCACCGGGGAGCTGTTTTTT. It specifies CASSPGGPTGELFF.

The gene calls are TRBV6-2 or TRBV6-3 and TRBJ2-1; no clear D gene. CDR1 MNHEY and CDR2 SVGEGT come from the germline V gene. V lost 4 bases to trimming and J lost 9 bases, with 10 bases between them. This CDR3 is 12 amino acids long. The chain's CDR3 is CASSSLNGEQFF. The CDR3 nucleotides are TGTGCCAGCAGTTCCCTTAACGGTGAGCAGTTCTTC.

The gene calls are TRBV30 and TRBJ2-4, with D unresolved. The germline gives CDR1 GTSNPN, CDR2 SVGIG (reference sequence). V was cut by 1 base and J by 0 bases, with 10 bases left in between. The CDR3 is 15 amino acids. The CDR3 nucleotides are TGTGCCTGGAGTGACAGTTGGTTAGCCAAAAACATTCAGTACTTC. Protein: CAWSDSWLAKNIQYF.

V and J are TRBV5-1 and TRBJ2-1; weak D call: TRBD1 (6 bases). The germline V and J ends were trimmed by 0 bases and 4 bases, with 14 bases remaining between them. The CDR3 totals 16 residues. CDR1 SGHRS and CDR2 YFSETQ come from the germline V gene. The CDR3 loop is CASSLEGQTLYNEQFF. The CDR3 DNA is TGCGCCAGCAGCTTGGAAGGACAGACGCTATACAATGAGCAGTTCTTC.

The chain employs TRBV21-1 and TRBJ1-2; the table's D call TRBD1 went unverified against the DNA. TRBV21-1 is given as a pseudogene. The CDR3 runs to 16 residues. The DNA of the CDR3 is TGTGCCAGCAGCAAAAGTCGTCTTCATACAGGGCATCCCAGAACCTTC. This gives the protein CASSKSRLHTGHPRTF.

DNA for the CDR3: TGTGCCATCAGAGCAGGGGATTATCAGCCCCAGCATTTT. Its protein product is CAIRAGDYQPQHF. This chain links TRBV10-3 with TRBJ1-5; D possibly corresponds to TRBD1 (6 bases). The CDR3 sequence is 13 residues long. V was cut by 6 bases and J by 5 bases, with 11 bases left in between. From germline, CDR1 is ENHRY and CDR2 SYGVKD.

The chain has TRBV6-6 and TRBJ1-1; 7 bases fit TRBD1. CDR3 length equals 14 residues. With 8 bases clipped from V and 3 bases from J, the junction kept 9 bases outside the gene matches. The germline V gene has CDR1 MNHNY and CDR2 SVGAGI (reference sequence). CDR3 sequence (DNA): TGTGCCAGCGTCAACAGGGGCGCGGACACTGAAGCTTTCTTT. Translating it yields CASVNRGADTEAFF.

J is TRBJ1-1 and V is TRBV6-5; D unclear. The germline gives CDR1 MNHEY, CDR2 SVGAGI. Trimming pared 6 bases from V and 4 bases from J, leaving 12 bases between. This CDR3 spans 13 amino acids. The CDR3 DNA reads TGTGCCAGCAGCATCGGGGATAGCACTGAAGCTTTCTTT. It specifies CASSIGDSTEAFF.

The CDR3 loop reads CASSDVYSNQPQHF. CDR3 nucleotides: TGTGCCAGCAGTGACGTATATAGCAATCAGCCCCAGCATTTT. The rearrangement joins TRBV2 to TRBJ1-5; D call uncertain. The CDR3 has 14 amino acids. Germline V gene data show CDR1 as SNHLY and CDR2 as FYNNEI. Trimming took 3 bases from V and 0 from J, leaving 6 bases between them.

This sequence joins TRBV4-2 and TRBJ2-7; perhaps TRBD1 as D (6 bases). The V end lost 0 bases, the J end lost 3 bases, and 9 bases lay between the germline ends. In germline, CDR1 is LGHNA, CDR2 YNFKEQ. This CDR3 is built from 14 residues. CDR3 nucleotides: TGTGCCAGCAGCCAAGACAGGGGAGACTACGAGCAGTACTTC. This codes for CASSQDRGDYEQYF.

V is TRBV7-9 and J is TRBJ1-3; 9 positions agree with TRBD1. Germline-derived CDR1 and CDR2 are SEHNR and FQNEAQ (reference sequence). With V trimmed by 8 bases and J by 0 bases, 2 bases remained unmatched. CDR3 length: 14 amino acids. The CDR3 nucleotides are TGTGCCAGCGGGACAGGGAGCTCTGGAAACACCATATATTTT. Protein product: CASGTGSSGNTIYF.